This T cell receptor beta chain comes out of a study of blood T cells in healthy people across ages. A second PCR of about 6 to 12 cycles used a sample-barcoded 5' primer and a J-beta primer mix. A template-switch adaptor with 12 random nucleotides tagged each cDNA molecule. Every sample gave at least 3 million paired-end reads containing CDR3. MiXCR, run by TCRdb on the 5' RACE reads, gives a single entry per CDR3 protein. Among 1.5 million to 2 million distinct CDR3 sequences listed, around 50% were seen once. PBMCs numbering at least 6 million were isolated per sample. Germline CDR1 is SGDLS and CDR2 is YYNGEE. This CDR3 comprises 17 residues. V was pared by 3 bases and J by 4 bases, with 23 bases between. In its sample, this clonotype was seen a few times.

Material for sequencing was blood. The source is a woman in her thirties or forties in good health. J is TRBJ2-7 and V is TRBV9, with a possible D match to TRBD2 (5 bases). The CDR3 loop reads CASSGRPATVEVYEQYF. The DNA of the CDR3 is TGTGCCAGCAGCGGTAGGCCGGCAACCGTGGAGGTGTACGAGCAGTACTTC.